A single T cell receptor beta chain is shown here with its context. This record comes from a study of blood T cell repertoires in COVID-19. Per the germline V gene, CDR1 is ENHRY and CDR2 is SYGVKD. CDR3 length: 14 residues. Unmatched junction bases numbered 6, after V lost 5 bases and J lost 2 bases. Per the study methods: How many nucleated cells were present was estimated from reference gene primer amplification. Measured with immunoSEQ multiplex PCR; TCRdb has only the in-frame clones, and not every one. V, J and clone size are those of that table, while D and trimming were read from the DNA. This table has roughly 200,000 clones, 84% appearing once.

V is TRBV10-3 and J is TRBJ2-7, with 7 positions matching TRBD2. This TCR derives from a woman in her sixties or seventies with active or convalescent COVID-19. Sequencing was done on a sample of peripheral blood. The CDR3 loop reads CAISWEGPTYEQYF. DNA for the CDR3: TGTGCCATCAGTTGGGAGGGACCCACCTACGAGCAGTACTTC.